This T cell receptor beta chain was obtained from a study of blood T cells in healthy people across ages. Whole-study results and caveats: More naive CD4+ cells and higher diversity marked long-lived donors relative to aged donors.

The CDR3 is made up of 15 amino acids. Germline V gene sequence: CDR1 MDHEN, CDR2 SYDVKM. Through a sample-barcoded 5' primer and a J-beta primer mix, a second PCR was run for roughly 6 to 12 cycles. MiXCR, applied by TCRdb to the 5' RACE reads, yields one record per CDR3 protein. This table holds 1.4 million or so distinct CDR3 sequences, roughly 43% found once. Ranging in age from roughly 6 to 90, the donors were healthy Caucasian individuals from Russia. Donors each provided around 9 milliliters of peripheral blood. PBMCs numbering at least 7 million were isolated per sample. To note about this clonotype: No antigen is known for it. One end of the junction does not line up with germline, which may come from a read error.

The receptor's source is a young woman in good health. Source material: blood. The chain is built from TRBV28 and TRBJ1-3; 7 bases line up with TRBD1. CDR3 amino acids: CANSYRGRGGNTIYF. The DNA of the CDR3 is TGTGCCAACAGTTACAGGGGTAGAGGTGGAAACACCATATATTTT.